This TCR beta chain was recorded in a study of T cell repertoires in cytomegalovirus infection. Across the whole study: Public TCR beta signatures marked donors with CMV infection and the matching HLA.

Whole-study findings and limits: CMV-specific HLA-C-restricted TCR beta clonotypes dominated the ex vivo response. CMV carriers with the relevant HLA were identified by cumulative public TCR beta family frequency.

From the reads, TCRdb called clonotypes with MiXCR, one entry per CDR3 protein. The data hold around 900,000 distinct CDR3 sequences, with roughly 31% observed a single time. CDR3 size: 15 residues. CDR1 and CDR2 from the germline V gene are SGHTA and FQGNSA. About this clonotype: Its antigen remains unidentified. It may be a read error: a sequence one base away is much more abundant.

The material was cultured CD8+ T cells from PBMCs, obtained from culture after CMV antigen stimulation. The gene calls are TRBV7-2 and TRBJ2-1; 8 bases agree with TRBD2. The TCR was taken from a human donor in good health (CMV status not recorded). Some clones in this sample may be carry-over from other donors' samples. This CDR3 is CVSRYRLALYNEQFF. In nucleotides, the CDR3 is TGTGTCAGCAGGTACAGACTAGCGTTATACAATGAGCAGTTCTTC. The full variable domain, in which reference TRBV7-2 and TRBJ2-1 provide the parts outside the CDR3, is GAGVSQSPSNKVTEKGKDVELRCDPISGHTALYWYRQSLGQGLEFLIYFQGNSAPDKSGLPSDRFSAERTGGSVSTLTIQRTQQEDSAVYLCVSRYRLALYNEQFFGPGTRLTVL.